This TCR beta chain derives from a study of blood T cell repertoires in COVID-19. CDR1 is SQVTM and CDR2 is ANQGSEA in the germline V gene. The CDR3 is 13 residues long. The junction had 8 bases not matched to a gene; V was cut back by 3 bases and J by 7 bases. Here immunoSEQ multiplex PCR was the method, and the copy in TCRdb shows in-frame clones only, minus some. In the table there are about 200,000 clones, around 84% of which are singletons. Sequenced: peripheral blood. The clonotype comes from a man aged 45-60 years with acute or convalescent COVID-19. The chain carries TRBV29-1 and TRBJ1-2, with 7 bases aligning to TRBD1. The CDR3 loop reads CSVEAGRGFGYTF. The CDR3 DNA sequence: TGCAGCGTTGAGGCAGGCAGGGGGTTTGGCTACACCTTC. The full variable domain, rest sourced from reference TRBV29-1 and TRBJ1-2, is SAVISQKPSRDICQRGTSLTIQCQVDSQVTMMFWYRQQPGQSLTLIATANQGSEATYESGFVIDKFPISRPNLTFSTLTVSNMSPEDSSIYLCSVEAGRGFGYTFGSGTRLTVV.